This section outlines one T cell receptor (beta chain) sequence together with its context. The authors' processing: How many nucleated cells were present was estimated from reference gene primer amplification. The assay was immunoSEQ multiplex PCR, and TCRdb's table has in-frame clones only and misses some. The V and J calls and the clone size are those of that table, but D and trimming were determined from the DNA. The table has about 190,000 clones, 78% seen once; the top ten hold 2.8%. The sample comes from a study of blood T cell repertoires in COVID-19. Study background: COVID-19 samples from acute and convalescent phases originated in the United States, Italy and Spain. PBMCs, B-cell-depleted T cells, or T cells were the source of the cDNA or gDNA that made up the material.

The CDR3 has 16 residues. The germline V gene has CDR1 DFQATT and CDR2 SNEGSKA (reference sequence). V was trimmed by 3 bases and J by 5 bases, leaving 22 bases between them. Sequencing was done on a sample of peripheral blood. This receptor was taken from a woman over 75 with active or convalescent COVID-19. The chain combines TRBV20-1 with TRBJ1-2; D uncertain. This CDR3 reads CSASRFDAVRGYGYTF. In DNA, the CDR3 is TGCAGTGCTAGTCGGTTTGACGCGGTGAGAGGTTATGGCTACACCTTC.